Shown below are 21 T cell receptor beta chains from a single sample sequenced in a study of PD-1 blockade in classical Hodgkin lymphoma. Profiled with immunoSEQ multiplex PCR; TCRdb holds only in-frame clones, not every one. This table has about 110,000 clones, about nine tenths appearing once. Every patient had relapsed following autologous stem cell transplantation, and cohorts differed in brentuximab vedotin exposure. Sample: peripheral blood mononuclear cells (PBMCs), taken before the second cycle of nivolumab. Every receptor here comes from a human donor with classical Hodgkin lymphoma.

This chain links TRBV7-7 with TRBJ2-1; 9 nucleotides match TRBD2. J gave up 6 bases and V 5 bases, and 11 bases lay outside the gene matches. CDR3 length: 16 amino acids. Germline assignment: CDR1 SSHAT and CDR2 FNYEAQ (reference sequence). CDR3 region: CASSPPSAGGGNEQFF. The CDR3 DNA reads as TGTGCCAGCAGCCCTCCCTCAGCGGGAGGTGGCAATGAGCAGTTCTTC.

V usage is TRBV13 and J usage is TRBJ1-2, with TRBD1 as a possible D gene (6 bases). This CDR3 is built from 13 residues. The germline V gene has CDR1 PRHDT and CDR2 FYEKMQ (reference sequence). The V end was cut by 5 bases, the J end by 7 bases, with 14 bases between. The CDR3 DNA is TGTGCCAGCAGCCAAATCGGGACAATTGGCTACACCTTC. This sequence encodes CASSQIGTIGYTF.

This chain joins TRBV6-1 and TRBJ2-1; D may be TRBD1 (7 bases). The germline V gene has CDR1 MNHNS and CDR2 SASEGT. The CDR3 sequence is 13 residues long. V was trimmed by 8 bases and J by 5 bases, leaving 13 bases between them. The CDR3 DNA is TGTGCCAGCGCAGGGGGGTCTCACAATGAGCAGTTCTTC. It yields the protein CASAGGSHNEQFF.

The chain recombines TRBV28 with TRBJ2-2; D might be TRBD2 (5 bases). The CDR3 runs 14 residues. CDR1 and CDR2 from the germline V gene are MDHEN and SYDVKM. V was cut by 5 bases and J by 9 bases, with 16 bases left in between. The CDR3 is CASSPTLVPRELFF. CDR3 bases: TGTGCCAGCAGTCCCACACTAGTTCCCAGGGAGCTGTTTTTT. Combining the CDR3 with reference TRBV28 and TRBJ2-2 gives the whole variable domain DVKVTQSSRYLVKRTGEKVFLECVQDMDHENMFWYRQDPGLGLRLIYFSYDVKMKEKGDIPEGYSVSREKKERFSLILESASTNQTSMYLCASSPTLVPRELFFGEGSRLTVL.

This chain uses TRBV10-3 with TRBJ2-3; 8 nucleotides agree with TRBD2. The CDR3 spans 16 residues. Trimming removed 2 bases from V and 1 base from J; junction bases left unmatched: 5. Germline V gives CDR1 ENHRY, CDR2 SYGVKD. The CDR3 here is CAISETSGRGTDTQYF. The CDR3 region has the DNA TGTGCCATCAGTGAGACAAGCGGGAGAGGCACAGATACGCAGTATTTT.

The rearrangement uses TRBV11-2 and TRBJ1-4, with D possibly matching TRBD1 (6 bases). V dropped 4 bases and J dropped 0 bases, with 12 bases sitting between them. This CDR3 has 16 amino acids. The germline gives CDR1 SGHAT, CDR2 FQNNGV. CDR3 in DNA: TGTGCCAGCAGCTCCGGACAGAGCGCAACTAATGAAAAACTGTTTTTT. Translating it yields CASSSGQSATNEKLFF.

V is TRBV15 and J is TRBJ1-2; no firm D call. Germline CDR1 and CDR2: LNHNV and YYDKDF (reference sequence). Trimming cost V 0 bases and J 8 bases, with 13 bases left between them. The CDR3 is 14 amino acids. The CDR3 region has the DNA TGTGCCACCAGCAGAGATTCCGGGGTTGGCGGCTACACCTTC. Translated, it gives CATSRDSGVGGYTF.

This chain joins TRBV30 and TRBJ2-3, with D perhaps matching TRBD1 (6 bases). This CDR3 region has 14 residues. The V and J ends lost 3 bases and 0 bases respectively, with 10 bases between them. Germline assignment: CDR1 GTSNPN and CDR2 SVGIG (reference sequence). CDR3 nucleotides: TGTGCCTGGAGCCCGGACAGCAGCACAGATACGCAGTATTTT. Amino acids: CAWSPDSSTDTQYF.

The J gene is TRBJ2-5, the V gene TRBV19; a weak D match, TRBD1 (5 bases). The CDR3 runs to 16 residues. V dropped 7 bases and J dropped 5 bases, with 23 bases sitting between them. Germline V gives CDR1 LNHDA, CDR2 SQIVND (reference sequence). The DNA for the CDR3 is TGTGCCAGTAAAATAGTGGGGCAACCCAATGGGGAGACCCAGTACTTC. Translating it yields CASKIVGQPNGETQYF.

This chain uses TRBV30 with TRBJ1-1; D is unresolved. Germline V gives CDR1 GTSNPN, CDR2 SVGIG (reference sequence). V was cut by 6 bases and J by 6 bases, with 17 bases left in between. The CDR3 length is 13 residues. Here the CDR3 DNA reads TGTGCCTGTCCCGGCCAAAGCGGCTCTGAAGCTTTCTTT. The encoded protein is CACPGQSGSEAFF.

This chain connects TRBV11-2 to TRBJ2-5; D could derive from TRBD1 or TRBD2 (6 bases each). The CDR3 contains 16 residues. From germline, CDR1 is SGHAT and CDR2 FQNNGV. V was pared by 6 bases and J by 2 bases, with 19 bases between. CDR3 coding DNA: TGTGCCAGCAGACTATTAGGACGGGGGCGGCAAGAGACCCAGTACTTC. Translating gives CASRLLGRGRQETQYF.

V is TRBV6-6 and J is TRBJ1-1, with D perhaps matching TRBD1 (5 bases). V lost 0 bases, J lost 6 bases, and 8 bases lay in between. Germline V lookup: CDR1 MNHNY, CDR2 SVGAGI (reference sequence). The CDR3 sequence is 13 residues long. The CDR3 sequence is CASSYSGEPEAFF. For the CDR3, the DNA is TGTGCCAGCAGTTACTCGGGGGAGCCTGAAGCTTTCTTT.

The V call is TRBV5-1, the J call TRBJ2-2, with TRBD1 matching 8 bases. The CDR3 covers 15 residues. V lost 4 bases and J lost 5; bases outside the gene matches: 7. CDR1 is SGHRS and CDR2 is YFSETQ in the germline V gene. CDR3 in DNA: TGCGCCAGCAGCCGGGAGACAGGGGTAACCGGGGAGCTGTTTTTT. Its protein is CASSRETGVTGELFF. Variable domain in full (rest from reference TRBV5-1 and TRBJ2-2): KAGVTQTPRYLIKTRGQQVTLSCSPISGHRSVSWYQQTPGQGLQFLFEYFSETQRNKGNFPGRFSGRQFSNSRSEMNVSTLELGDSALYLCASSRETGVTGELFFGEGSRLTVL.

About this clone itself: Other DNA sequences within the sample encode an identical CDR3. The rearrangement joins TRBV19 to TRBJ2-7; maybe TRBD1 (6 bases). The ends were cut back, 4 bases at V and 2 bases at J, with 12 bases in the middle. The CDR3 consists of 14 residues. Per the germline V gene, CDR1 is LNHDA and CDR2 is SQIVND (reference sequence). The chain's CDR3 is CASSSPGQTYEQYF. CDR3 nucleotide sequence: TGTGCCAGTAGTAGTCCCGGACAGACCTACGAGCAGTACTTC.

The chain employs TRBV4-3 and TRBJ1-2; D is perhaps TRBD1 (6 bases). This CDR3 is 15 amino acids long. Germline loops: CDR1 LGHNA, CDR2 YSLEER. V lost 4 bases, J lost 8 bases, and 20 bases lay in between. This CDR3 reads CASSLAEKTGWGYTF. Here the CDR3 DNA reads TGCGCCAGCAGCCTAGCAGAGAAGACAGGTTGGGGCTACACCTTC.

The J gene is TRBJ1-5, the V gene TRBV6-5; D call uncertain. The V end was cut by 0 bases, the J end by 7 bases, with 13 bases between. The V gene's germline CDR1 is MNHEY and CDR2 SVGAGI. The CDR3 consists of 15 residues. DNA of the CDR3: TGTGCCAGCAGTTACTCCCCGGTCCCCGGGCAGCCCCAGCATTTT. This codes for CASSYSPVPGQPQHF.

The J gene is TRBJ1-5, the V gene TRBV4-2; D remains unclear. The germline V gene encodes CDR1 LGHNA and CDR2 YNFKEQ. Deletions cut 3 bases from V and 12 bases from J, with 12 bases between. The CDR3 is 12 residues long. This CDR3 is CASSHDGLRQHF. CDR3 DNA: TGTGCCAGCAGCCACGATGGGCTTCGCCAGCATTTT.

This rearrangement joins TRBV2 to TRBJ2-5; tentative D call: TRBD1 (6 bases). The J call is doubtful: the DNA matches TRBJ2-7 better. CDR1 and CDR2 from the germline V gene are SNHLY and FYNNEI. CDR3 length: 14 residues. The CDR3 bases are TGTGCCAGCAGTGATCCCGGGACATTTTACGAGCAGTACTTC. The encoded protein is CASSDPGTFYEQYF.

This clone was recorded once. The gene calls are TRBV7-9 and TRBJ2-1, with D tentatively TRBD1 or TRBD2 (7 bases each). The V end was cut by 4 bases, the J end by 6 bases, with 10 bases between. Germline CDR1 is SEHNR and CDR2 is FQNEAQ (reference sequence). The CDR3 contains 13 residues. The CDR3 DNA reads TGTGCCAGCAGCTCCAGGGGGGGCAATGAGCAGTTCTTC. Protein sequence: CASSSRGGNEQFF.

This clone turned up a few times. The CDR3 coding sequence is TGTGCTAGTGGTTTAGAAGTGGGGACAGGGACTGAAAAACTGTTTTTT. Protein product: CASGLEVGTGTEKLFF. The rearrangement uses TRBV12-5 and TRBJ1-4, with 9 bases that match TRBD1. This CDR3 is 16 amino acids long. Per germline, CDR1 LGHNT and CDR2 FRNRAP. Trimming cost V 3 bases and J 7 bases; bases outside gene matches: 9.

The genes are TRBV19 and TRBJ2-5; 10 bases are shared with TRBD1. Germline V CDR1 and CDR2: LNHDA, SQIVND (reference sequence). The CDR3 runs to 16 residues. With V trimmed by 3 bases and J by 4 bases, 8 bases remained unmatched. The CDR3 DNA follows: TGTGCCAGTAGTATGCTTGGGACAGGGGCGGGAGAGACCCAGTACTTC. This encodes CASSMLGTGAGETQYF. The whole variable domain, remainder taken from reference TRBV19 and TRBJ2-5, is DGGITQSPKYLFRKEGQNVTLSCEQNLNHDAMYWYRQDPGQGLRLIYYSQIVNDFQKGDIAEGYSVSREKKESFPLTVTSAQKNPTAFYLCASSMLGTGAGETQYFGPGTRLLVL.